Listed below are T cell receptor beta chains from one sample, sequenced in a study of T-cell reconstitution after alpha-beta-depleted transplantation in children. TCRdb re-called the PCR reads with MiXCR, one entry per CDR3 protein. The sample records more than 250,000 distinct CDR3 sequences, about a tenth being singletons. The specimen comprised PBMCs from the stem cell graft donor, sampled from the stem cell graft. Receptors were obtained from a human donor who donated a stem cell graft to a child with SCID. Each CDR3 is given with its conserved first and last residue. Fields, in order: J gene, V gene, clone size, D gene, CDR3 DNA, CDR3 protein. A D gene is named only where the DNA matches it firmly. Size is stated for part of the rows, as once, few or many counts, or as a class when the clone is expanded.

>TRBJ2-2|TRBV5-1|few|-
TGCGCCAGCAGCTTTAAGGAGAACACCGGGGAGCTGTTTTTT
CASSFKENTGELFF
>TRBJ2-3|TRBV6-5|-|-
TGTGCCAGCAGTTACCGACAGGGAGGGCCAGATACGCAGTATTTT
CASSYRQGGPDTQYF
>TRBJ2-2|TRBV7-3|many|TRBD1
TGTGCCAGCAGCCCCGGACAGGGGTACACCGGGGAGCTGTTTTTT
CASSPGQGYTGELFF
>TRBJ2-1|TRBV12-3/TRBV12-4|few|TRBD2
TGTGCCAGCAGTATGCTCTTTGGGGGGGTCCTCATCTTC
CASSMLFGGVLIF
>TRBJ2-7|TRBV19|-|-
TGTGCCACCCGACGCCCGGGACAAAGGTCCTACGAGCAGTACTTC
CATRRPGQRSYEQYF
>TRBJ2-1|TRBV25-1|few|-
TGTGCCAGCAGTGAATCTTTTTACAATGAGCAGTTCTTC
CASSESFYNEQFF
>TRBJ2-3|TRBV11-1|-|TRBD1
TGTGCCAGCACCCCCGCAGGGACAGTGACAGATACGCAGTATTTT
CASTPAGTVTDTQYF
>TRBJ2-3|TRBV7-3|few|TRBD2
TGTGCCAGCAGCGCCCCTAGCGGGGGGGGCCGCCTCTCAGATACGCAGTATTTT
CASSAPSGGGRLSDTQYF
>TRBJ2-7|TRBV9|few|-
TGTGCCAGCAGCTCTGGGGAAGGGAGCTTTTACGAGCAGTACTTC
CASSSGEGSFYEQYF
>TRBJ1-3|TRBV27|-|-
TGTGCCAGCAGTTTAATAGGACCGAACTCTGGAAACACCATATATTTT
CASSLIGPNSGNTIYF
>TRBJ2-1|TRBV12-3/TRBV12-4|-|TRBD1
TGTGCCAGCAAAAGACAGGGGAACCCCAATGAGCAGTTCTTC
CASKRQGNPNEQFF
>TRBJ1-1|TRBV6-2/TRBV6-3|few|-
TGTGCCAGCGCCGCGACAACCGGGCCTGAAGCTTTCTTT
CASAATTGPEAFF
>TRBJ1-3|TRBV20-1|-|-
TGCAGTGCCCCGGACGTTTACTCTGGAAACACCATATATTTT
CSAPDVYSGNTIYF
>TRBJ2-1|TRBV5-1|many|TRBD2
TGCGCCAGCAGCTGGACACCCCCGACTAGCGGGGCTAACAATGAGCAGTTCTTC
CASSWTPPTSGANNEQFF
>TRBJ1-2|TRBV2|few|-
TGTGCCAGCAGTGAAAAGGAGAGTAACTATGGCTACACCTTC
CASSEKESNYGYTF
>TRBJ2-5|TRBV15|-|-
TGTGCCACCAGCAGAGCTGTGGCTCCCGGAGAGACCCAGTACTTC
CATSRAVAPGETQYF
>TRBJ2-2|TRBV7-2|many|-
TGTGCCAGCAGGCGGTTCGGCACCGGGGAGCTGTTTTTT
CASRRFGTGELFF
>TRBJ2-3|TRBV27|many|TRBD2
TGTGCCAGCAGGGTTAAGGGGACTAGCGGGCGGCCGGCAGATACGCAGTATTTT
CASRVKGTSGRPADTQYF
>TRBJ2-2|TRBV11-2|many|-
TGTGCCAGCGCCAGGGTGGGAACCGGGGAGCTGTTTTTT
CASARVGTGELFF
>TRBJ2-7|TRBV6-5|-|-
TGTGCCAGCAGTTACCCTGAGAGGGGAAGCTACGAGCAGTACTTC
CASSYPERGSYEQYF
>TRBJ2-5|TRBV12-3/TRBV12-4|many|-
TGTGCCAGCAGTATGGCGCAACTTCAAGAGACCCAGTACTTC
CASSMAQLQETQYF
>TRBJ1-3|TRBV12-3/TRBV12-4|-|-
TGTGCCAGCAGTACACAGGCCTCTGGAAACACCATATATTTT
CASSTQASGNTIYF